One sample yielded the 21 T cell receptor beta chains listed below, sequenced in a study of vaccination effects on CD4 cells after COVID-19. Sequencing followed a ViraFEST assay step that expanded antigen-specific CD4+ T cells with viral peptide pools. CD4+ T cell isolation took place after 10 days of culture. Two-dose BNT162b2 or mRNA-1273 vaccination was given to participants. No antigen is known for these receptors. Sequencing was performed with immunoSEQ multiplex PCR; in TCRdb, only in-frame clones are kept and a portion is missing. The table lists some 30,000 clones, 75% to 90% of them singletons, with over 4.5% in the top ten. Specimen: CD4+ T cells from PBMCs cultured with SARS-CoV-2 spike peptides, collected after COVID-19 vaccination. The source is a human donor who received a COVID-19 vaccine. Some clones in this sample may be carry-over from other donors' samples.

The V call is TRBV5-1, the J call TRBJ1-1, with D perhaps TRBD1 (6 bases). With 4 bases removed from V and 2 bases from J, the gap between germline ends came to 15 bases. Germline CDR1 and CDR2: SGHRS and YFSETQ. CDR3 size: 15 residues. CDR3 in amino acids: CASSLTGHSNTEAFF. In DNA, the CDR3 is TGCGCCAGCAGCCTCACGGGACACTCCAACACTGAAGCTTTCTTT. Looking up the rest from reference TRBV5-1 and TRBJ1-1 gives the full variable domain: KAGVTQTPRYLIKTRGQQVTLSCSPISGHRSVSWYQQTPGQGLQFLFEYFSETQRNKGNFPGRFSGRQFSNSRSEMNVSTLELGDSALYLCASSLTGHSNTEAFFGQGTRLTVV.

The chain links TRBV12-3 or TRBV12-4 to TRBJ1-2, with D uncertain. Trimming cost V 2 bases and J 8 bases, with 12 bases left between them. The CDR3 runs to 13 residues. CDR3 residues: CASSLIEFGGYTF. The CDR3 coding sequence is TGTGCCAGCAGTTTAATTGAGTTCGGGGGCTACACCTTC.

V is TRBV5-4 and J is TRBJ1-1, with no clear D. Trimming shortened V by 5 bases and J by 1 base, and 9 bases separated the two germline ends. The germline V gene has CDR1 SGHNT and CDR2 YYREEE (reference sequence). CDR3 length: 13 amino acids. The CDR3 protein is CASSSGTNTEAFF. The CDR3 region has the DNA TGTGCCAGCAGTTCGGGAACGAACACTGAAGCTTTCTTT.

This clone came up a few times. The chain recombines TRBV7-3 with TRBJ1-6; a possible D gene is TRBD1 (6 bases). The CDR3 has 16 amino acids. In germline, CDR1 is SGHTA, CDR2 FQGTGA. V lost 3 bases, J lost 6 bases, and 15 bases lay in between. Written as DNA, the CDR3 is TGTGCCAGCAGCTTTTGGGGGCCTATGGGTAATTCACCCCTCCACTTT. It encodes CASSFWGPMGNSPLHF.

This clone was detected only a few times. This sequence joins TRBV9 and TRBJ2-5, with 8 bases identical to TRBD2. V lost 3 bases, J lost 3 bases, and 7 bases stayed unmatched. This CDR3 has 15 residues. Germline V gene sequence: CDR1 SGDLS, CDR2 YYNGEE. CDR3 sequence: CASSENAGGKETQYF. DNA of the CDR3: TGTGCCAGCAGCGAGAACGCGGGGGGCAAAGAGACCCAGTACTTC.

The chain links TRBV18 to TRBJ2-5; 9 bases line up with TRBD1. With V trimmed by 3 bases and J by 0 bases, 8 bases remained unmatched. The CDR3 spans 17 residues. From germline, CDR1 is KGHSH and CDR2 LQKENI. CDR3 protein: CASSPATGTGYQETQYF. The DNA for the CDR3 is TGTGCCAGCTCACCCGCAACCGGGACAGGGTACCAAGAGACCCAGTACTTC. The full variable domain, rest sourced from reference TRBV18 and TRBJ2-5, is NAGVMQNPRHLVRRRGQEARLRCSPMKGHSHVYWYRQLPEEGLKFMVYLQKENIIDESGMPKERFSAEFPKEGPSILRIQQVVRGDSAAYFCASSPATGTGYQETQYFGPGTRLLVL.

The chain links TRBV11-2 to TRBJ2-2; D gene ambiguous. Germline values: CDR1 SGHAT, CDR2 FQNNGV. This CDR3 region has 14 residues. V was shortened by 5 bases and J by 2 bases, with 9 bases between the two germline ends. The CDR3 here is CASSQDINTGELFF. CDR3 sequence (DNA): TGTGCCAGCAGCCAAGACATCAACACCGGGGAGCTGTTTTTT.

The V call is TRBV28, the J call TRBJ1-2; D possibly corresponds to TRBD1 (6 bases). With 6 bases removed from V and 4 bases from J, the gap between germline ends came to 21 bases. The CDR3 is 16 residues long. Germline V gene lookup returns CDR1 MDHEN and CDR2 SYDVKM. In DNA form, the CDR3 reads TGTGCCAGCAGAGTGACTGGACAGCGGGGGGCCTATGGCTACACCTTC. Protein sequence: CASRVTGQRGAYGYTF.

The V call is TRBV11-1, the J call TRBJ2-3; tentatively, D is TRBD2 (5 bases). V lost 1 base and J lost 1, with 12 bases in between. CDR1 and CDR2 (germline): SGHAT, FQDESV (reference sequence). The CDR3 is 16 residues long. This CDR3 reads CASSLGRRLGTDTQYF. CDR3 sequence (DNA): TGTGCCAGCAGCTTAGGGAGGAGACTTGGCACAGATACGCAGTATTTT. The entire variable domain, with the rest obtained from reference TRBV11-1 and TRBJ2-3, is as follows: EAEVAQSPRYKITEKSQAVAFWCDPISGHATLYWYRQILGQGPELLVQFQDESVVDDSQLPKDRFSAERLKGVDSTLKIQPAELGDSAMYLCASSLGRRLGTDTQYFGPGTRLTVL.

The CDR3 DNA is TGCGCCAGCAGCCAGAGGTGGCGGGGAGGGGGGAACACTGAAGCTTTCTTT. It is translated as CASSQRWRGGGNTEAFF. This chain links TRBV5-1 with TRBJ1-1; D is possibly TRBD1 (6 bases). Looked up from germline, CDR1 is SGHRS and CDR2 is YFSETQ. This CDR3 has 17 residues. Trimming removed 4 bases from V and 1 base from J, with 20 bases in between.

The V gene is TRBV5-1, the J gene TRBJ1-1, with TRBD1 matching 9 bases. CDR1 SGHRS and CDR2 YFSETQ come from the germline V gene. The ends lost 6 bases at V and 2 bases at J; junction bases unmatched: 5. CDR3 size: 14 residues. In DNA, the CDR3 is TGCGCCAGCACCCGGACAGGGGAAAACACTGAAGCTTTCTTT. Translating it yields CASTRTGENTEAFF.

This chain joins TRBV15 and TRBJ1-5; tentatively, D is TRBD1 (5 bases). V gave up 6 bases and J gave up 3 bases, with 18 bases separating them. Looked up from germline, CDR1 is LNHNV and CDR2 is YYDKDF (reference sequence). The CDR3 is made up of 16 amino acids. In DNA form, the CDR3 reads TGTGCCACCAGTGATACGGGACTGTTAGACAATCAGCCCCAGCATTTT. Its translation: CATSDTGLLDNQPQHF.

The rearrangement uses TRBV5-1 and TRBJ2-5; D uncertain. The CDR3 runs to 14 residues. Germline V gives CDR1 SGHRS, CDR2 YFSETQ. Deletions cut 0 bases from V and 2 bases from J, with 8 bases between. This CDR3 reads CASSLVVAQETQYF. DNA for the CDR3: TGCGCCAGCAGCTTGGTGGTGGCGCAAGAGACCCAGTACTTC.

V is TRBV5-5 and J is TRBJ2-7, with 10 bases identical to TRBD1. Germline-derived CDR1 and CDR2 are SGHKS and YYEKEE (reference sequence). The CDR3 length is 15 residues. Germline trimming cut 4 bases from V and 1 base from J; bases unmatched to any gene: 5. The chain's CDR3 is CASSLGQGLSYEQYV. Here the CDR3 DNA reads TGTGCCAGCAGCCTGGGACAGGGGCTTTCCTACGAGCAGTACGTC.

The chain joins TRBV5-1 to TRBJ2-5, with D uncertain. CDR3 size: 11 residues. The V gene's germline CDR1 is SGHRS and CDR2 YFSETQ. Trimming shortened V by 3 bases and J by 2 bases, and 2 bases separated the two germline ends. The CDR3 region has the DNA TGCGCCAGCAGCTCACAAGAGACCCAGTACTTC. Its protein product is CASSSQETQYF.

V gene TRBV18 combines with J gene TRBJ1-3; D remains ambiguous. With 3 bases removed from V and 2 bases from J, the gap between germline ends came to 11 bases. Germline V gene data show CDR1 as KGHSH and CDR2 as LQKENI. There are 15 residues in the CDR3. CDR3 in DNA: TGTGCCAGCTCACCCGGGAGTTCGGCTGGAAACACCATATATTTT. This sequence encodes CASSPGSSAGNTIYF.

CDR3 in amino acids: CASSEVNSGANVLTF. In nucleotides, the CDR3 is TGTGCCAGCAGTGAAGTAAACTCTGGGGCCAACGTCCTGACTTTC. The chain has TRBV6-1 and TRBJ2-6; D remains unclear. The CDR3 has 15 amino acids. Germline CDR1 reads MNHNS; CDR2 reads SASEGT. V lost 1 base and J 0 bases, leaving 4 bases between the germline ends.

There are a few counts of this clone. The J gene is TRBJ2-3, the V gene TRBV29-1; 15 nucleotides agree with TRBD2. The CDR3 covers 15 residues. Trimming cost V 7 bases and J 4 bases; bases outside gene matches: 6. Germline V gene sequence: CDR1 SQVTM, CDR2 ANQGSEA. CDR3 nucleotides: TGCAGCGCATGGACTAGCGGGGGGGTCGCAGATACGCAGTATTTT. Protein sequence: CSAWTSGGVADTQYF.

The J gene is TRBJ2-1, the V gene TRBV5-1; TRBD2 matches 13 bases. After removal of 2 bases from V and 6 bases from J, the junction contained 2 bases not matched to a gene. The V gene's germline CDR1 is SGHRS and CDR2 YFSETQ. This CDR3 region has 15 residues. Here the CDR3 reads CASSLRLAGGNEQFF. The CDR3 nucleotides are TGCGCCAGCAGCTTAAGACTAGCGGGGGGCAATGAGCAGTTCTTC.

The chain recombines TRBV27 with TRBJ1-4; tentatively, D is TRBD1 (5 bases). The CDR3 is 17 residues long. Trimming shortened V by 6 bases and J by 4 bases, and 21 bases separated the two germline ends. Germline values: CDR1 MNHEY, CDR2 SMNVEV (reference sequence). CDR3 in amino acids: CASRGLTGRAVNEKLFF. The CDR3 DNA reads TGTGCCAGCAGGGGGCTAACGGGGAGGGCCGTTAATGAAAAACTGTTTTTT.

The rearrangement joins TRBV15 to TRBJ1-5; 8 bases align to TRBD1. The J segment lost 0 bases and the V segment lost 1 base, leaving 8 bases of the junction unmatched. CDR3 length: 18 amino acids. Germline CDR1 reads LNHNV; CDR2 reads YYDKDF (reference sequence). The CDR3 DNA reads TGTGCCACCAGCAGAGGGATCTCAGGGGGCCATAGCAATCAGCCCCAGCATTTT. Residues: CATSRGISGGHSNQPQHF.